This TCR beta chain was documented in a study of blood T cell repertoires in COVID-19. TCRdb keeps only in-frame clones here, not all; method: immunoSEQ multiplex PCR. This table has more than 80,000 clones, around 75% appearing once. This clone was found once. Germline assignment: CDR1 MNHNY and CDR2 SVGAGI (reference sequence). The CDR3 sequence is 11 residues long. V gave up 2 bases and J gave up 8 bases, with 6 bases separating them. The sample comprised peripheral blood. The rearrangement joins TRBV6-6 to TRBJ1-1; a possible D gene is TRBD1 (6 bases). The receptor comes from a human donor with acute or convalescent COVID-19. The donor label of this sample is uncertain. This CDR3 is CASSYGQEAFF. For the CDR3, the DNA is TGTGCCAGCAGTTACGGACAGGAAGCTTTCTTT.